This TCR beta chain was profiled in a study of neoadjuvant nivolumab and ipilimumab in lung cancer. In the study overall: Patients got nivolumab 3 mg/kg on days 1, 15 and 29; combination added ipilimumab 1 mg/kg day 1. Study observations and caveats: Resected tumors had greater TCR richness and clonality than uninvolved lung. TCR receptors were sequenced in few samples. TCR clonality did not significantly correlate with pathologic tumor regression.

Assay: immunoSEQ multiplex PCR; the TCRdb copy retains only in-frame clones and omits some. The sample holds 10,000 to 15,000 clones; nearly 97% are singletons and the top ten take about 2.7%. In regard to this clone: Its target is unknown.

The length of the CDR3 is 15 residues. Deletions cut 3 bases from V and 0 bases from J, with 11 bases between. CDR1 is MNHEY, CDR2 SMNVEV, per germline (reference sequence). Sequences were derived from peripheral blood, sampled after neoadjuvant nivolumab, alone or with ipilimumab, at or shortly before surgery. The chain couples TRBV27 to TRBJ2-5, with TRBD2 as a possible D gene (6 bases). This TCR came from an adult with non-small cell lung cancer. CDR3 in amino acids: CASSFYAGNQETQYF. The CDR3 nucleotides are TGTGCCAGCAGTTTTTACGCGGGAAACCAAGAGACCCAGTACTTC.